The rows below give T cell receptor beta chains drawn from one sample of a study of a mutant IDH1 vaccine in newly diagnosed glioma. No antigen is known for these receptors. Profiled with immunoSEQ multiplex PCR; TCRdb holds only in-frame clones, not every one. This table holds tens of thousands of clones, 89% found once. Source: PBMCs, taken from a glioma patient whose treatment included an IDH1 peptide vaccine. The origin of the receptors is a man aged 18 to 29 with glioma. Each CDR3 is given with its conserved first and last residue. The D gene is left open where the match is weak. Rows give clone size only sometimes, using once, few, many, or a class for an expanded clone.

>-|TRBV18|TRBD2|TRBJ2-5
TGTGCCAGCTCCCGAGCGGGAGCCCAAGAGACCCAGTACTTC
CASSRAGAQETQYF
>-|TRBV5-1|-|TRBJ1-3
TGCGCCAGCAGAATAGGGAGCTCTGGAAACACCATATACTTT
CASRIGSSGNTIYF
>-|TRBV7-8|-|TRBJ1-1
TGTGCCAGCAGCTTAGCGCAGGGGAGCGCTGAAGCTTTCTTT
CASSLAQGSAEAFF
>-|TRBV2|TRBD1|TRBJ1-2
TGTGCCAGCAGTATGACAGGGGACTATGGCTACACCTTC
CASSMTGDYGYTF
>-|TRBV30|-|TRBJ1-1
TGTGCCTGGAGGTCCTACGGACAGCGGACTGAAGCTTTCTTT
CAWRSYGQRTEAFF
>-|TRBV9|-|TRBJ1-1
TGTGCCAGCAGCGTAGGGGGCAGGATGAACACTGAAGCTTTCTTT
CASSVGGRMNTEAFF
>-|TRBV30|-|TRBJ1-1
TGTGCCTGGAGAGGGATACGGGGCTCCGCCACTGAAGCTTTCTTT
CAWRGIRGSATEAFF
>-|TRBV5-4|TRBD1|TRBJ1-1
TGTGCCATAATTCGGGACAGGGGCACTGAAGCTTTCTTT
CAIIRDRGTEAFF
>-|TRBV7-2|-|TRBJ1-2
TGTGCCAGCAGTTCCTTACGCTGGGGCTACACCTTC
CASSSLRWGYTF
>few|TRBV7-9|TRBD1|TRBJ1-3
TGTGCCAGCGCAGGACAGGGGGCGGTTGGAAACACCATATATTTT
CASAGQGAVGNTIYF
>-|TRBV4-3|-|TRBJ2-7
TGCGCCAGCAGCCAAGATCACCGCGGAAGGGCCTACGAGCAGTACTTC
CASSQDHRGRAYEQYF
>once|TRBV4-3|TRBD2|TRBJ2-1
TGCGCCAGCAGCCAAGACCTAGCGGAGTACAATGAGCAGTTCTTC
CASSQDLAEYNEQFF
>once|TRBV5-5|-|TRBJ1-4
TGTGCCAGCAGCTCCCCACGGGAGGGAATGGCAAAACTGTTTTTT
CASSSPREGMAKLFF
>-|TRBV4-3|TRBD2|TRBJ2-7
TGCGCCAGCAGCCAAGTACTAGCGGGAGGACCCAGGGCCCTCGAGCAGTACTTC
CASSQVLAGGPRALEQYF
>-|TRBV29-1|TRBD2|TRBJ2-1
TGCAGCGTTACTAGCGGGAGGGGCTCCTACAATGAGCAGTTCTTC
CSVTSGRGSYNEQFF
>-|TRBV5-6|-|TRBJ2-5
TGTGCCAGCAGTAGGGATCGGGGAGGAGAGACCCAGTACTTC
CASSRDRGGETQYF
>-|TRBV29-1|TRBD1|TRBJ1-4
TGCAGCGTTGCCCATCCGGGGACAGGGAGCGAAAAACTGTTTTTT
CSVAHPGTGSEKLFF
>-|TRBV5-1|TRBD2|TRBJ2-1
TGCGCCAGCAGCTTGGGACTAGCGGGTTACAATGAGCAGTTCTTC
CASSLGLAGYNEQFF
>once|TRBV6-1|TRBD1|TRBJ1-1
TGTGCCAGCAGTAGACAGGGTGGGGACACTGAAGCTTTCTTT
CASSRQGGDTEAFF
>-|TRBV6-6|-|TRBJ1-2
TGTGCCAGCAGCCTTAATAGCGGGACCGCCCTGGGTGGCTACACCTTC
CASSLNSGTALGGYTF
>-|TRBV6-1|TRBD1|TRBJ2-7
TGTGCCAGCAGTGATGGGACAGGGGCCTTTTACGAGCAGTACTTC
CASSDGTGAFYEQYF
>-|TRBV6-1|-|TRBJ1-1
TGTGCCAGCAGTGGGTTGGAGGGAATGGCTTTCTTT
CASSGLEGMAFF
>-|TRBV5-6|-|TRBJ1-1
TGTGCCAGCAGCTTGGGGGCAGGGCGGAACACTGAAGCTTTCTTT
CASSLGAGRNTEAFF
>-|TRBV19|-|TRBJ1-1
TGTGCCAGTAGGGCAGGCGGGTCCACTGAAGCTTTCTTT
CASRAGGSTEAFF
>-|TRBV6-1|TRBD1|TRBJ1-5
TGTGCCAGCAGTCAACAGGGGACTAGCAATCAGCCCCAGCATTTT
CASSQQGTSNQPQHF
>-|TRBV2|-|TRBJ2-1
-
CASSTSGQGGASNEQFF
>-|TRBV2|-|TRBJ2-1
TGTGCCAGCCGCTCCTACAATGAGCAGTTCTTC
CASRSYNEQFF
>-|TRBV2|TRBD2|TRBJ2-1
TGTGCCAGTCTCCCCCCCCAAGTGCTAGCGGGAGACCGGGAGCAGTTCTTC
CASLPPQVLAGDREQFF
>-|TRBV18|TRBD1|TRBJ1-1
TGTGCCAGCTCACCTGGACAGGGGGCAGGGACTGAAGCTTTCTTT
CASSPGQGAGTEAFF
>-|TRBV29-1|-|TRBJ1-2
TGCAGCGCCGATCACAGAAGCTATGGCTACACCTTC
CSADHRSYGYTF
>-|TRBV5-6|-|TRBJ1-1
TGTGCCAGCAGTCGGGGGTTGTACCGGGTCACTGAAGCTTTCTTT
CASSRGLYRVTEAFF
>-|TRBV30|-|TRBJ1-1
TGTGCCTGGACAGGGATGAACACTGAAGCTTTCTTT
CAWTGMNTEAFF
>few|TRBV5-1|TRBD2|TRBJ2-7
TGCGCCAGCAGGTTGGGACTAGCGGACTACGAGCAGTACTTC
CASRLGLADYEQYF
>-|TRBV15|TRBD2|TRBJ2-3
TGTGCCACCAGCAGCTACGGGACTAGCGGTCCCACAGATACGCAGTATTTT
CATSSYGTSGPTDTQYF
>-|TRBV30|TRBD1|TRBJ1-3
TGTGCCTGGGGCCTACAGGGGTCGAGCTCTGGAAACACCATATATTTT
CAWGLQGSSSGNTIYF
>-|TRBV7-8|-|TRBJ1-2
TGTGCCAGCAGCTCGAGCTATGGCTACACCTTC
CASSSSYGYTF
>-|TRBV11-2|TRBD1|TRBJ2-2
TGTGCCAGCAGCAACAGGGGCGCCGGGGAGCTGTTTTTT
CASSNRGAGELFF
>-|TRBV6-5|-|TRBJ1-1
TGTGCCAGCAGTTTTGGGACATTTGACACTGAAGCTTTCTTT
CASSFGTFDTEAFF
>-|TRBV5-6|TRBD1|TRBJ1-4
TGTGCCAGCAGCCGCCGGGACAGGGGGGTTGAAAAACTGTTTTTT
CASSRRDRGVEKLFF
>once|TRBV7-2|-|TRBJ1-2
TGTGCCAGCAGCTCCGATTGGACGGATTATGGCTACACCTTC
CASSSDWTDYGYTF
>-|TRBV4-2|-|TRBJ2-5
TGTGCCAGCAGCCCGCGACTACAGGGAGGGCAAGAGACCCAGTACTTC
CASSPRLQGGQETQYF
>-|TRBV25-1|-|TRBJ2-2
TGTGCCAGCAGTGAATATAGCCCAGGGGCAGGCGGGGAGCTGTTTTTT
CASSEYSPGAGGELFF
>-|TRBV30|-|TRBJ2-7
TGTGCCTGGAGTGTACTGTTAGGGGGGGGTTACGAGCAGTACTTC
CAWSVLLGGGYEQYF
>-|TRBV7-2|TRBD1|TRBJ1-3
TGTGCCAGCAGCATTGACAGGGTCTCTGGAAACACCATATATTTT
CASSIDRVSGNTIYF